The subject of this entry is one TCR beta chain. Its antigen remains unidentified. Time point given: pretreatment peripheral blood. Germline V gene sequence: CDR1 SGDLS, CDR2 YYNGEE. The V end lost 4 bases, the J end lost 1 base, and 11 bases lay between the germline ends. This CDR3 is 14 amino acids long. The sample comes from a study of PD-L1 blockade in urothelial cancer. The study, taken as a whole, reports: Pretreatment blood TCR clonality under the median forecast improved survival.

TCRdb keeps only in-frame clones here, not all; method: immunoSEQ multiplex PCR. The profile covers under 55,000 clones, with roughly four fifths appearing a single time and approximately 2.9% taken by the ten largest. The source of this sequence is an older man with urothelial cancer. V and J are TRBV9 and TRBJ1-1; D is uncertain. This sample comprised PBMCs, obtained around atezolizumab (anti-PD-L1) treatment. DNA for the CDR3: TGTGCCAGCAGCACAGTCGGCGAGAACACTGAAGCTTTCTTT. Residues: CASSTVGENTEAFF.